The 16 T cell receptor beta chains given below trace back to one sample, sequenced in a study of cytomegalovirus exposure and HLA in healthy donors. Amplification used 60 Vbeta primers and 13 Jbeta primers. Generated by immunoSEQ multiplex PCR, the TCRdb table keeps only in-frame clones and is missing some. The table lists 55,000 to 75,000 clones, around 74% of them singletons. The sample taken for sequencing was PBMCs. All receptors come from a woman in her twenties or thirties in good health and CMV-seropositive.

A few counts support this clone. The V gene is TRBV27, the J gene TRBJ1-4; D might be TRBD1 (5 bases). CDR3 size: 14 residues. Germline assignment: CDR1 MNHEY and CDR2 SMNVEV (reference sequence). Trimming shortened V by 5 bases and J by 6 bases, and 13 bases separated the two germline ends. The CDR3 region has the DNA TGTGCCAGCAGTCTTAGGGGTTCTTATGAAAAACTGTTTTTT. As protein: CASSLRGSYEKLFF. Full variable domain (missing parts from reference TRBV27 and TRBJ1-4): EAQVTQNPRYLITVTGKKLTVTCSQNMNHEYMSWYRQDPGLGLRQIYYSMNVEVTDKGDVPEGYKVSRKEKRNFPLILESPSPNQTSLYFCASSLRGSYEKLFFGSGTQLSVL.

This clone was seen a few times. CDR3 region: CASRTSGRAYEQYF. In nucleotides, the CDR3 is TGTGCCAGCAGGACTAGCGGGAGGGCCTACGAGCAGTACTTC. The chain links TRBV5-6 to TRBJ2-7, with 14 bases identical to TRBD2. After removal of 5 bases from V and 2 bases from J, the junction contained 0 bases not matched to a gene. The CDR3 contains 14 residues. Per germline, CDR1 SGHDT and CDR2 YYEEEE.

V gene TRBV19 combines with J gene TRBJ2-3, with D uncertain. This CDR3 is built from 13 residues. Germline V gene lookup returns CDR1 LNHDA and CDR2 SQIVND (reference sequence). Trimming cost V 3 bases and J 6 bases, with 10 bases left between them. This chain's CDR3 is CASSIGLFDTQYF. CDR3 bases: TGTGCCAGTAGTATCGGTCTCTTCGATACGCAGTATTTT.

The chain combines TRBV7-3 with TRBJ2-5, with 7 bases lining up with TRBD2. Per the germline V gene, CDR1 is SGHTA and CDR2 is FQGTGA. V lost 4 bases and J lost 5; bases outside the gene matches: 10. The CDR3 runs to 15 residues. CDR3 loop: CASSSWTREGETQYF. The DNA for the CDR3 is TGTGCCAGCAGCTCCTGGACTAGGGAAGGGGAGACCCAGTACTTC.

This chain links TRBV6-5 with TRBJ1-1; 9 nucleotides line up with TRBD1. Germline assignment: CDR1 MNHEY and CDR2 SVGAGI. There are 15 residues in the CDR3. The V segment lost 4 bases and the J segment 1 base; nucleotides outside the gene matches: 4. CDR3 coding DNA: TGTGCCAGCAGTTTAAAGGGACAGGGGAACACTGAAGCTTTCTTT. Protein product: CASSLKGQGNTEAFF.

V and J are TRBV9 and TRBJ1-3; 10 bases are a match to TRBD1. Trimming at V came to 0 bases and at J to 2 bases, leaving 8 bases not matched to a gene. Germline lookup yields CDR1 SGDLS and CDR2 YYNGEE. The CDR3 totals 18 residues. CDR3 in DNA: TGTGCCAGCAGCGTAGCTTCTGGACAGGGGGTCGCTGGAAACACCATATATTTT. This gives the protein CASSVASGQGVAGNTIYF.

The chain is built from TRBV10-3 and TRBJ2-7; D might be TRBD2 (6 bases). The CDR3 loop spans 12 amino acids. Germline lookup yields CDR1 ENHRY and CDR2 SYGVKD. CDR3 protein: CAVRDPGYEQYF. As DNA, the CDR3 is TGTGCGGTGCGGGACCCCGGCTACGAGCAGTACTTC.

The CDR3 loop is CASSALLPRSNYEQYF. The DNA of the CDR3 is TGTGCCAGCAGTGCGCTCCTGCCTAGGTCGAACTACGAGCAGTACTTC. J is TRBJ2-7 and V is TRBV27; unclear D gene. CDR1 is MNHEY, CDR2 SMNVEV, per germline (reference sequence). This CDR3 comprises 16 residues. The V end lost 5 bases, the J end lost 3 bases, and 20 bases lay between the germline ends.

This chain uses TRBV9 with TRBJ2-1; unclear D gene. The CDR3 is 13 residues long. V shed 0 bases and J shed 4 bases, with 5 bases lying between them. Per germline, CDR1 SGDLS and CDR2 YYNGEE. The CDR3 DNA sequence: TGTGCCAGCAGCGTAGGTCCTTACAATGAGCAGTTCTTC. This encodes CASSVGPYNEQFF.

The chain carries TRBV12-1 and TRBJ2-5; TRBD2 is taken as the D call from the table, unchecked against the DNA. TRBV12-1 is shown as a pseudogene. The CDR3 runs to 17 residues. In DNA form, the CDR3 reads TGTGCCAGCAGCTTGGGACTAGCGGGAGGGAAGTTAGAGACCCAGTACTTC. Translated, it gives CASSLGLAGGKLETQYF.

This clone was counted between two and nine times. The V call is TRBV5-6, the J call TRBJ1-1, with 7 bases identical to TRBD1. Germline CDR1 and CDR2: SGHDT and YYEEEE. Unmatched junction bases numbered 10, after V lost 5 bases and J lost 6 bases. The CDR3 has 14 residues. The CDR3 nucleotides are TGTGCCAGCAGTCCAGGGGGAGGAGTTGCTGAAGCTTTCTTT. This encodes CASSPGGGVAEAFF. Supplemented by reference TRBV5-6 and TRBJ1-1, the full variable domain reads DAGVTQSPTHLIKTRGQQVTLRCSPKSGHDTVSWYQQALGQGPQFIFQYYEEEERQRGNFPDRFSGHQFPNYSSELNVNALLLGDSALYLCASSPGGGVAEAFFGQGTRLTVV.

The rearrangement joins TRBV2 to TRBJ2-3; TRBD1 agrees at 8 bases. The CDR3 is made up of 14 amino acids. Trimming at V came to 8 bases and at J to 0 bases, leaving 4 bases not matched to a gene. Germline CDR1 SNHLY, CDR2 FYNNEI. In DNA form, the CDR3 reads TGTGCCAGCGGGGGGACAGGCAGCACAGATACGCAGTATTTT. Translated, it gives CASGGTGSTDTQYF. The complete variable domain, with remaining parts taken from reference TRBV2 and TRBJ2-3, reads EPEVTQTPSHQVTQMGQEVILRCVPISNHLYFYWYRQILGQKVEFLVSFYNNEISEKSEIFDDQFSVERPDGSNFTLKIRSTKLEDSAMYFCASGGTGSTDTQYFGPGTRLTVL.

This chain links TRBV28 with TRBJ2-3; TRBD2 matches at 8 bases. Germline V CDR1 and CDR2: MDHEN, SYDVKM. V lost 7 bases and J lost 4; bases outside the gene matches: 10. The CDR3 spans 15 residues. The CDR3 region is CASNGRGEGADTQYF. The CDR3 DNA follows: TGTGCCAGCAACGGGAGGGGGGAGGGTGCAGATACGCAGTATTTT.

The sample holds one count of this clone. The V and J genes are TRBV9 and TRBJ2-7; D remains ambiguous. The CDR3 is made up of 13 amino acids. Trimming shortened V by 2 bases and J by 2 bases, and 8 bases separated the two germline ends. CDR1 SGDLS and CDR2 YYNGEE come from the germline V gene. The CDR3 sequence is CASSVGPPYEQYF. The CDR3 DNA is TGTGCCAGCAGCGTTGGGCCACCCTACGAGCAGTACTTC.

CDR3 residues: CASRDRLAGGPVHEQFF. The DNA for the CDR3 is TGTGCCAGCCGGGACAGACTAGCGGGAGGGCCAGTCCATGAGCAGTTCTTC. The chain uses TRBV19 and TRBJ2-1, with 14 bases fitting TRBD2. Germline lookup yields CDR1 LNHDA and CDR2 SQIVND (reference sequence). V dropped 9 bases and J dropped 8; count of bases not matched to a gene: 15. The CDR3 contains 17 residues.

The gene calls are TRBV6-5 and TRBJ1-1; D gene unclear. Looked up from germline, CDR1 is MNHEY and CDR2 is SVGAGI. V dropped 4 bases and J dropped 7 bases, with 7 bases sitting between them. The CDR3 is made up of 11 amino acids. The chain's CDR3 is CASSFGSEAFF. The CDR3 coding sequence is TGTGCCAGCAGTTTCGGGAGTGAAGCTTTCTTT.